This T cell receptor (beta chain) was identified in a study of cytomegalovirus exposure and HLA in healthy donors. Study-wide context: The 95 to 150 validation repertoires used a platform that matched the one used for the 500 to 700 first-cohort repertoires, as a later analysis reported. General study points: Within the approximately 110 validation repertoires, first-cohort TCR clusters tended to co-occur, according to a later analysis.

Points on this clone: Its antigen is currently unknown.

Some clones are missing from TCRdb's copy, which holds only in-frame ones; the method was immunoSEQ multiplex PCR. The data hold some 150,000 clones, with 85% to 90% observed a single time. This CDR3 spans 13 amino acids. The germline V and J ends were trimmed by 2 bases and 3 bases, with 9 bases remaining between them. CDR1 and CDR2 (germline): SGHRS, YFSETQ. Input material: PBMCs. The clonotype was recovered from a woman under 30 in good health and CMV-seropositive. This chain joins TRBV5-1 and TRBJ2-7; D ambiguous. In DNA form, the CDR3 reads TGCGCCAGCAGCTTTGACTCCTTCTACGAGCAGTACTTC. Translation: CASSFDSFYEQYF.